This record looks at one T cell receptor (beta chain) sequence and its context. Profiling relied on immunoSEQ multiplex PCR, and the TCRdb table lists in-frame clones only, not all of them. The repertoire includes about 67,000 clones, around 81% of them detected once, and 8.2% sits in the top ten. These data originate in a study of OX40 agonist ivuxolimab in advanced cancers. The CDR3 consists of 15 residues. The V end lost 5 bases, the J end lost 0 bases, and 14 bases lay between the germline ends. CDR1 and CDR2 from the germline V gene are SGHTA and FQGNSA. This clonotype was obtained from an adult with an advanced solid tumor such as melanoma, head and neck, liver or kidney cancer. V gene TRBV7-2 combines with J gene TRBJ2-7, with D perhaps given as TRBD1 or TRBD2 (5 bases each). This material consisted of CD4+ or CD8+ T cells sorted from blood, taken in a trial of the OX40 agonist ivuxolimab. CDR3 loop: CASSEGPTSSYEQYF. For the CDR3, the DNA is TGTGCCAGCAGCGAGGGACCTACGTCCTCCTACGAGCAGTACTTC.